This T cell receptor (beta chain) originates from a study of T cell responses to AZD1222 COVID-19 vaccine. Study-wide points: Among AZD1222 vaccinees, only six or seven were seropositive at baseline. Females outnumbered males among donors, who were mostly white British; clonal diversity was possibly underestimated.

Here immunoSEQ multiplex PCR was the method, and the copy in TCRdb shows in-frame clones only, minus some. Here the sample spans approximately 120,000 clones, 80% to 90% being singletons. The germline CDR1 and CDR2 sequences are SEHNR and FQNEAQ (reference sequence). Deletions cut 5 bases from V and 2 bases from J, with 9 bases between. This CDR3 comprises 14 residues. Note on this clone: Its antigen is not identified.

Sequences were derived from peripheral blood, sampled on day 0 of AZD1222 vaccination. The J gene is TRBJ2-2, the V gene TRBV7-9, with D perhaps matching TRBD1 or TRBD2 (5 bases each). This clonotype was sampled from an adult in good health. CDR3 sequence (DNA): TGTGCCAGCAGCCCCCGGGACAACACCGGGGAGCTGTTTTTT. Translation: CASSPRDNTGELFF.